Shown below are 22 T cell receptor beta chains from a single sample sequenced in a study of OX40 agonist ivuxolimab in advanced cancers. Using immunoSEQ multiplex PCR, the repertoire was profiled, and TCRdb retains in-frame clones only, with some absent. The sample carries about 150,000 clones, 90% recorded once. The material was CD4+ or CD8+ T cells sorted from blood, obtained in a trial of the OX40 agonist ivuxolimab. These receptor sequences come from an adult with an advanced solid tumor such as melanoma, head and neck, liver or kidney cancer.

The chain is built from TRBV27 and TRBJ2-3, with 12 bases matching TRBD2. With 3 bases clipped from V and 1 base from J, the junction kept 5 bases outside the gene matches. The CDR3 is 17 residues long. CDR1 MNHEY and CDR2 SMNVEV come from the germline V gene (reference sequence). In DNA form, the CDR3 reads TGTGCCAGCAGTTTCCCCCTAGCGGGAGGGGGCACAGATACGCAGTATTTT. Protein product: CASSFPLAGGGTDTQYF.

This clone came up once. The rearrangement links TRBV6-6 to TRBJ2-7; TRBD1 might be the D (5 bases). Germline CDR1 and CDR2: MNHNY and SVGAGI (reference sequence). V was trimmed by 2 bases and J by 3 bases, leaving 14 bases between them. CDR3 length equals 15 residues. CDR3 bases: TGTGCCAGCAGTTACCCCGTAGGGGCCTACTACGAGCAGTACTTC. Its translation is CASSYPVGAYYEQYF.

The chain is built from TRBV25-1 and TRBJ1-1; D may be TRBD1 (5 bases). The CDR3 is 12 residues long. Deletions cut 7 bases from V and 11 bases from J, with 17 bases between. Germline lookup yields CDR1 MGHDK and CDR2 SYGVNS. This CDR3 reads CASTDAGMEAFF. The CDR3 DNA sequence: TGTGCCAGCACCGATGCAGGGATGGAGGCTTTCTTT.

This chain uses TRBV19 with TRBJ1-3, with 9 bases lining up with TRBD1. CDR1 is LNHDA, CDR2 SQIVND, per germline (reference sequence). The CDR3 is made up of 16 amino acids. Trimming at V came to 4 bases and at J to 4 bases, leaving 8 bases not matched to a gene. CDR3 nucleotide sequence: TGTGCCAGTAGTACTGGGGGACAGGGAGGGGGAAACACCATATATTTT. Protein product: CASSTGGQGGGNTIYF.

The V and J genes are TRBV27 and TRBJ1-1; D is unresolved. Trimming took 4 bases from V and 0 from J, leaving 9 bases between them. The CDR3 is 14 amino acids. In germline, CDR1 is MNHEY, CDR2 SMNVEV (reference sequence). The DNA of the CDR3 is TGTGCCAGCAGTTCGTGGTCAGTGAACACTGAAGCTTTCTTT. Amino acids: CASSSWSVNTEAFF.

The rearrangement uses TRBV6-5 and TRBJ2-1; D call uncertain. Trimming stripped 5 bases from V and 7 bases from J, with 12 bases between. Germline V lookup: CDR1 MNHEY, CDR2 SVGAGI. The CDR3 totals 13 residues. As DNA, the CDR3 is TGTGCCAGCAGTCGCCCGGACGGGAATGAGCAGTTCTTC. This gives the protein CASSRPDGNEQFF.

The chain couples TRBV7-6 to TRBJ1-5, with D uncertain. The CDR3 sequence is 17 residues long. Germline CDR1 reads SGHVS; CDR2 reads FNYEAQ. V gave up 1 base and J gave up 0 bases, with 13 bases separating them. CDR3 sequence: CASSLEERPYSNQPQHF. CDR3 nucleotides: TGTGCCAGCAGCTTAGAAGAGAGGCCGTATAGCAATCAGCCCCAGCATTTT.

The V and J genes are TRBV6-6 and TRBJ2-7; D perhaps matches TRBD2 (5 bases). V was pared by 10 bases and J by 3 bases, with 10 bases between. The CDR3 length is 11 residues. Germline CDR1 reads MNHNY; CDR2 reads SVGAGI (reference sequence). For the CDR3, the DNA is TGTGCCACCTCAGAGGGCTACGAGCAGTACTTC. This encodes CATSEGYEQYF.

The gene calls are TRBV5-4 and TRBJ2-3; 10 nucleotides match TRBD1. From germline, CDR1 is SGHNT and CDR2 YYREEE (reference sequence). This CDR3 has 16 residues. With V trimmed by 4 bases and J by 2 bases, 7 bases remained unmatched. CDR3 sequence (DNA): TGTGCCAGCAGCCTAGACAGGGGGCGAGTCACAGATACGCAGTATTTT. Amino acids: CASSLDRGRVTDTQYF.

CDR3 sequence (DNA): TGTGCCAGCAGCGCATCCTCTGGGGGGAATCAGCCCCAGCATTTT. Its protein product is CASSASSGGNQPQHF. The V and J genes are TRBV9 and TRBJ1-5; D may be TRBD1 (5 bases). V gave up 3 bases and J gave up 4 bases, with 14 bases separating them. CDR1 is SGDLS and CDR2 is YYNGEE in the germline V gene. CDR3 length: 15 residues.

The CDR3 nucleotides read TGTGCCAGCAGTCCCCCGGGACGAGGCCCCTACGAGCAGTACTTC. Protein sequence: CASSPPGRGPYEQYF. V usage is TRBV6-1 and J usage is TRBJ2-7; D may be TRBD1 or TRBD2 (5 bases each). This CDR3 has 15 residues. The V end was cut by 5 bases, the J end by 2 bases, with 16 bases between. Germline CDR1 reads MNHNS; CDR2 reads SASEGT.

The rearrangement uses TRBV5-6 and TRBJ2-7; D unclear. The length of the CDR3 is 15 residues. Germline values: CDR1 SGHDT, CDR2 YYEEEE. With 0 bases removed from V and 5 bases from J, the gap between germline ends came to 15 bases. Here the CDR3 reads CASSLAVSPLDEQYF. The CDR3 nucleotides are TGTGCCAGCAGCTTGGCCGTATCCCCGTTGGACGAGCAGTACTTC.

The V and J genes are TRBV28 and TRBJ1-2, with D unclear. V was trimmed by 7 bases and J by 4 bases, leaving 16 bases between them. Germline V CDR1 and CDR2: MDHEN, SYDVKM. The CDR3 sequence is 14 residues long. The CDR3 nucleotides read TGTGCCAGCACCCCTGGTCCGGGTCCCTATGGCTACACCTTC. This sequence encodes CASTPGPGPYGYTF.

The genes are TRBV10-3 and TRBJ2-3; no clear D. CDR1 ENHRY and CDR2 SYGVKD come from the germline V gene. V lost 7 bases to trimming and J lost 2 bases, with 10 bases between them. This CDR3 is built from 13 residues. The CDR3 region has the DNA TGTGCCATCACGCCAGACAACACAGATACGCAGTATTTT. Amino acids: CAITPDNTDTQYF.

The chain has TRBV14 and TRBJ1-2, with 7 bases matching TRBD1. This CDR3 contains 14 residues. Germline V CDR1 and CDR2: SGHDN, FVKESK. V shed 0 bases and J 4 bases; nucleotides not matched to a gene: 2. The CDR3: CASSQEDRTYGYTF. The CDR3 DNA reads TGTGCCAGCAGCCAAGAGGACAGGACCTATGGCTACACCTTC. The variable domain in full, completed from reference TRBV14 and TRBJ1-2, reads EAGVTQFPSHSVIEKGQTVTLRCDPISGHDNLYWYRRVMGKEIKFLLHFVKESKQDESGMPNNRFLAERTGGTYSTLKVQPAELEDSGVYFCASSQEDRTYGYTFGSGTRLTVV.

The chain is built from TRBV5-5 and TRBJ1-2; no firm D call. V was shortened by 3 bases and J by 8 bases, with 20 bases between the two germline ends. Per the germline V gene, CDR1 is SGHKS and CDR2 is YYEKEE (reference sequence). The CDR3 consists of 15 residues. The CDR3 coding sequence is TGTGCCAGCAGCTCCTGGACGCCGAGCGAAGACGGCTACACCTTC. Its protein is CASSSWTPSEDGYTF. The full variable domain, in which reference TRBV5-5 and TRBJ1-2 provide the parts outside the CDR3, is DAGVTQSPTHLIKTRGQQVTLRCSPISGHKSVSWYQQVLGQGPQFIFQYYEKEERGRGNFPDRFSARQFPNYSSELNVNALLLGDSALYLCASSSWTPSEDGYTFGSGTRLTVV.

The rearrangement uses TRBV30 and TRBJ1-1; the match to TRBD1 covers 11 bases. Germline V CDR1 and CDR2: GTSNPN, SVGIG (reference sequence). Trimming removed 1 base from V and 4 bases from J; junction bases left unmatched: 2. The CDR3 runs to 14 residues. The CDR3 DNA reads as TGTGCCTGGAGTGGGACAGGGGGCGGCACTGAAGCTTTCTTT. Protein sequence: CAWSGTGGGTEAFF.

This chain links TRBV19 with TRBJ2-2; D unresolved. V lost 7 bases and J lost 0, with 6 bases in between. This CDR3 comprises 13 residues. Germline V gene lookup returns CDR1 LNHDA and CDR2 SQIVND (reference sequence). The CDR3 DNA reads TGTGCCAGTACCAACGCGAACACCGGGGAGCTGTTTTTT. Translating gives CASTNANTGELFF.

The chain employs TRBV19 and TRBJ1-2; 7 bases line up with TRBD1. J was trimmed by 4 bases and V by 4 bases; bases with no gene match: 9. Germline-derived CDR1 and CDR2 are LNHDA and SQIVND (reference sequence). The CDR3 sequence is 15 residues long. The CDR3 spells CASSTGQEGTYGYTF. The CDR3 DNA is TGTGCCAGTAGTACAGGACAGGAAGGAACCTATGGCTACACCTTC.

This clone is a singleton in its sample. Here the CDR3 DNA reads TGTGCCAGCAGCTTTGGGCAGAGCTCCTACAATGAGCAGTTCTTC. This gives the protein CASSFGQSSYNEQFF. This sequence joins TRBV5-6 and TRBJ2-1; unclear D gene. The CDR3 loop spans 15 amino acids. The germline V gene encodes CDR1 SGHDT and CDR2 YYEEEE. The germline V and J ends were trimmed by 2 bases and 0 bases, with 9 bases remaining between them.

DNA of the CDR3: TGTGCCAGCTCACCACTCACGAACACCGGGGAGCTGTTTTTT. Translating gives CASSPLTNTGELFF. The chain joins TRBV18 to TRBJ2-2; no clear D gene. The germline V gene has CDR1 KGHSH and CDR2 LQKENI. The length of the CDR3 is 14 residues. Trimming stripped 1 base from V and 0 bases from J, with 3 bases between.

CDR3 in amino acids: CASSVSGTSLTEQYF. CDR3 nucleotide sequence: TGTGCCAGCAGCGTTTCCGGGACTAGTCTAACCGAGCAGTACTTC. This chain connects TRBV9 to TRBJ2-7; 8 bases match TRBD2. Losses at the gene ends were 2 bases for V and 6 bases for J; bases not matched to a gene: 10. The CDR3 totals 15 residues. From germline, CDR1 is SGDLS and CDR2 YYNGEE.